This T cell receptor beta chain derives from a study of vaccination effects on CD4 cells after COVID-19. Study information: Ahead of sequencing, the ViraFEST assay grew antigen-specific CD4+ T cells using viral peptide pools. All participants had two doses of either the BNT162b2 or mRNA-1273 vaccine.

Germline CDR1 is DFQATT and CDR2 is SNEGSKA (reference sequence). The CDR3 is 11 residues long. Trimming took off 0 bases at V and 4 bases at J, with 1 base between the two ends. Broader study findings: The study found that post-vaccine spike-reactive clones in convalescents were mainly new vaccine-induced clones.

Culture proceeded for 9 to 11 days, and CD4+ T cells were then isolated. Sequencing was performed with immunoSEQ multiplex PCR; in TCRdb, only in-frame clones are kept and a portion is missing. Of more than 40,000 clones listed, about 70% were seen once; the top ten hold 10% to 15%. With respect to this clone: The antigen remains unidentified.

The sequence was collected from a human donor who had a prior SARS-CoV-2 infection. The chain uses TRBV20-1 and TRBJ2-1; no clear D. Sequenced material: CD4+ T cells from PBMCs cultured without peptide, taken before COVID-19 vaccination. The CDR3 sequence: CSAREYNEQFF. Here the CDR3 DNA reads TGCAGTGCTAGAGAGTACAATGAGCAGTTCTTC.